This T cell receptor beta chain is drawn from a study of blood T cell repertoires in COVID-19. Assay: immunoSEQ multiplex PCR; the TCRdb copy retains only in-frame clones and omits some. The sample gives roughly 200,000 clones, roughly 80% of which show up once; roughly 5.7% is in the top ten. Trimming removed 3 bases from V and 8 bases from J, with 12 bases in between. The V gene's germline CDR1 is SGHRS and CDR2 YFSETQ. The CDR3 length is 13 residues. The V gene is TRBV5-1, the J gene TRBJ2-1; D perhaps matches TRBD1 (6 bases). Sequenced material: peripheral blood. The TCR comes from a woman aged 35 to 49 with COVID-19, enrolled during active disease. CDR3 in DNA: TGCGCCAGCAGCTCCTACCCAGGGGATGAGCAGTTCTTC. It translates to CASSSYPGDEQFF.